This TCR beta chain was recovered during a study of T cell responses to AZD1222 COVID-19 vaccine. The sample holds one count of this clone. Antigen unknown. V lost 0 bases, J lost 0 bases, and 5 bases lay in between. Germline assignment: CDR1 SQVTM and CDR2 ANQGSEA. This CDR3 region has 14 residues. Overall study findings and caveats: Spike-specific TCR depth and breadth grew after two AZD1222 doses. No repertoire was sampled before or during the peak T cell response, only after it.

TCRdb's table, derived via immunoSEQ multiplex PCR, lists solely in-frame clones and lacks some. The data contain tens of thousands of clones, just over 85% of them singletons. The chain employs TRBV29-1 and TRBJ2-2; D uncertain. The starting material was peripheral blood, obtained 28 days after the second AZD1222 dose. This sequence originates from an adult who received the AZD1222 COVID-19 vaccine. The CDR3 loop is CSVEDRTNTGELFF. The CDR3, as DNA: TGCAGCGTTGAAGACAGGACGAACACCGGGGAGCTGTTTTTT.